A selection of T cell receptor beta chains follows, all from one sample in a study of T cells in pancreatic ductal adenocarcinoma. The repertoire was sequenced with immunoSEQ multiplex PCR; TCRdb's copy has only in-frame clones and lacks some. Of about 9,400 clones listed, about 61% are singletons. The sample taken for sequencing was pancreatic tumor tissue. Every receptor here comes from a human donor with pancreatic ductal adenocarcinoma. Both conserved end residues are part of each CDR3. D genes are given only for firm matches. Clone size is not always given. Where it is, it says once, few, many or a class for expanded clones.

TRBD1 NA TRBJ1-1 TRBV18 CASSPRGGGSFTEAFF TGTGCCAGCTCACCACGGGGAGGGGGCTCTTTCACTGAAGCTTTCTTT
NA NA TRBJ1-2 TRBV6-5 CASSTGGGYTF TGTGCCAGCAGTACCGGAGGGGGCTACACCTTC
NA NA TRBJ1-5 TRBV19 CASSSTGPDLYSNQPQHF TGTGCCAGTAGTTCTACAGGGCCGGATTTATATAGCAATCAGCCCCAGCATTTT
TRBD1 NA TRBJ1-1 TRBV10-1 CASSRTGVNTEAFF TGCGCCAGCAGTAGGACAGGGGTGAACACTGAAGCTTTCTTT
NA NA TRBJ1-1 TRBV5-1 CASSFSRGGTEAFF TGCGCCAGCAGCTTCTCCAGGGGTGGTACTGAAGCTTTCTTT
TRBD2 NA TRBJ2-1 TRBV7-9 CASSLGASGRLYNEQFF TGTGCCAGCAGCTTAGGGGCTAGCGGGAGGTTGTACAATGAGCAGTTCTTC
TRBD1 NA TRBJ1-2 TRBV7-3 CASSLGTVLNYGYTF TGTGCCAGCAGCTTAGGGACAGTTCTAAACTATGGCTACACCTTC
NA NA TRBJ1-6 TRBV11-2 CASSPSYNSPLHF TGTGCCAGCAGCCCTTCATATAATTCACCCCTCCACTTT
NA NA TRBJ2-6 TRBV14 CASSPLGGANVLTF TGTGCCAGCAGCCCATTGGGGGGGGCCAACGTCCTGACTTTC
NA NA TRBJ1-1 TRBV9 CASSPGLGHTEAFF TGTGCCAGCAGCCCCGGATTAGGACACACTGAAGCTTTCTTT
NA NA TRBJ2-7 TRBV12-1 CASSSEAGGRPYEQYF TGTGCCAGCAGCTCTGAGGCGGGGGGCAGACCCTACGAGCAGTACTTC
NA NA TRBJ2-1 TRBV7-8 CASSHKIERGNEQFF TGTGCCAGCAGCCACAAAATCGAGCGAGGAAATGAGCAGTTCTTC
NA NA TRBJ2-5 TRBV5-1 CASSLEGGPQETQYF TGCGCCAGCAGCTTGGAGGGGGGGCCCCAAGAGACCCAGTACTTC
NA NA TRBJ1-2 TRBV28 CASSLGADYGYTF TGTGCCAGCAGTTTAGGGGCTGACTATGGCTACACCTTC
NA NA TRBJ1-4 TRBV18 CASSPALASNEKLFF TGTGCCAGCTCACCCGCATTAGCGTCTAATGAAAAACTGTTTTTT
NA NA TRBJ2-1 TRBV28 CASSLVPRNNEQFF TGTGCCAGCAGTTTAGTACCTAGGAACAATGAGCAGTTCTTC
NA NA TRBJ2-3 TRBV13 CASSSVTRKSTDTQYF TGTGCCAGCAGCTCAGTAACTAGGAAAAGCACAGATACGCAGTATTTT
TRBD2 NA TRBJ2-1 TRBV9 CASSSSGGANEQFF TGTGCCAGCAGCTCTAGCGGGGGGGCTAACGAGCAGTTCTTC
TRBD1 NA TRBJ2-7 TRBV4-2 CASSPSHRDRGYEQYF TGTGCCAGCAGCCCCTCGCACCGGGACAGGGGCTACGAGCAGTACTTC
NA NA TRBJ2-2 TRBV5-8 CASSLSPIRFTGELFF TGTGCCAGCAGCTTGTCCCCGATCAGATTCACCGGGGAGCTGTTTTTT
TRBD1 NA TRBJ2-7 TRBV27 CASSLNRGQEQYF TGTGCCAGCAGTTTGAACAGGGGGCAAGAGCAGTACTTC
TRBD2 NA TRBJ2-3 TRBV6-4 CASSDGRGSTDTQYF TGTGCCAGCAGTGACGGGCGGGGGAGCACAGATACGCAGTATTTT
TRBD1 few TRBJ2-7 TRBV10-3 CAISHEQGEQYF TGTGCCATCAGCCACGAACAGGGGGAGCAGTACTTC
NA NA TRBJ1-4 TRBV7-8 CASSRTARGNEKLFF TGTGCCAGCAGCCGGACGGCAAGGGGGAATGAAAAACTGTTTTTT